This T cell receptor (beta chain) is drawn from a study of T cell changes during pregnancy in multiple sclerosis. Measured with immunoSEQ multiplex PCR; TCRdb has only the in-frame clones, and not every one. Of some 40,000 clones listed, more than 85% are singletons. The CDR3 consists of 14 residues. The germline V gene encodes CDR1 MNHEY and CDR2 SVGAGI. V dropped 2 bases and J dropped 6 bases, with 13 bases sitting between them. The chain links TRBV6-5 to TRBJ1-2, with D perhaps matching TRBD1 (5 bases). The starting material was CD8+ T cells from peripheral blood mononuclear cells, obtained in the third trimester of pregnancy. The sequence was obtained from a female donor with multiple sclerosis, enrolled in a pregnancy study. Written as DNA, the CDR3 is TGTGCCAGCAGTTACGGGCAGGGCTATGATGGCTACACCTTC. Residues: CASSYGQGYDGYTF.